This record looks at one T cell receptor beta chain sequence and its context. Its antigen is not known. The junction shows a germline mismatch at one end, possibly a read error. This specimen comes from a study of T-cell memory formation after mild COVID-19. The CDR3 length is 15 residues. Per germline, CDR1 MGHRA and CDR2 YSYEKL. The study's findings and limits: Second-wave clones peaking on day 37 lacked confirmed SARS-CoV-2 specificity.

TCRdb reanalysed the 5' RACE reads using MiXCR and keeps one entry per CDR3 protein. Of about 170,000 distinct CDR3 sequences listed, 10% to 15% are singletons. The sequencing input was PBMCs or a T cell subset sorted from them (not recorded which). This clonotype was sampled from a man aged 18 to 30 who had mild COVID-19 (a few samples of this study predate the infection). Cell type and time point are not known. The genes are TRBV4-1 and TRBJ2-3; D is possibly TRBD1 (7 bases). The CDR3 region is CASLDGGGAADKQYF. The CDR3 bases are TGCGCCAGCTTAGACGGAGGGGGCGCGGCAGATAAGCAGTATTTT.